Below, 15 T cell receptor beta chains from the same sample are listed, as sequenced in a study of blood T cell repertoires in COVID-19. Assay: immunoSEQ multiplex PCR; the TCRdb copy retains only in-frame clones and omits some. The table records over 75,000 clones, roughly four fifths of them present only once. The specimen sequenced was peripheral blood. These receptors came from a man in his 70s with acute or convalescent COVID-19.

The CDR3 loop reads CASGLAGGPDPHNEQFF. The DNA of the CDR3 is TGTGCCAGCGGACTAGCGGGGGGACCGGACCCCCACAATGAGCAGTTCTTC. V and J are TRBV2 and TRBJ2-1; 14 bases map to TRBD2. This CDR3 comprises 17 residues. CDR1 is SNHLY and CDR2 is FYNNEI in the germline V gene. J gave up 5 bases and V 8 bases, and 11 bases lay outside the gene matches.

This chain connects TRBV19 to TRBJ2-5; 15 positions match TRBD2. This CDR3 comprises 19 residues. V shed 3 bases, J shed 9 bases, and the junction held 17 bases outside the gene matches. Germline loops: CDR1 LNHDA, CDR2 SQIVND (reference sequence). The CDR3 is CASSILGLAGGGPPGAQYF. DNA of the CDR3: TGTGCCAGTAGTATTCTCGGACTAGCGGGAGGGGGACCACCAGGGGCCCAGTACTTC.

This chain links TRBV29-1 with TRBJ1-2; a possible D gene is TRBD1 (6 bases). Trimming cost V 6 bases and J 2 bases, with 16 bases left between them. Germline CDR1 SQVTM, CDR2 ANQGSEA. The CDR3 is 14 residues long. The CDR3 DNA reads as TGCAGCGTCCAACGACAGGCCCTAAACTATGGCTACACCTTC. Amino acid sequence: CSVQRQALNYGYTF.

The chain uses TRBV15 and TRBJ1-4; no reliable D call. Germline loops: CDR1 LNHNV, CDR2 YYDKDF (reference sequence). The V end lost 0 bases, the J end lost 3 bases, and 20 bases lay between the germline ends. This CDR3 contains 19 residues. The CDR3 region is CATSREAPVRGLSNEKLFF. CDR3 bases: TGTGCCACCAGCAGAGAGGCCCCCGTGCGAGGATTATCTAATGAAAAACTGTTTTTT.

The chain is built from TRBV3-1 (or the pseudogene TRBV3-2) and TRBJ1-5; D is undetermined. V shed 4 bases and J shed 4 bases, with 11 bases lying between them. Germline V gene sequence: CDR1 LGHDT, CDR2 YNNKEL (reference sequence). This CDR3 has 14 residues. DNA of the CDR3: TGTGCCAGCAGCCCGGACCCGGGGAATCAGCCCCAGCATTTT. It specifies CASSPDPGNQPQHF.

The gene calls are TRBV7-9 and TRBJ2-5; 8 nucleotides line up with TRBD2. Germline V gene data show CDR1 as SEHNR and CDR2 as FQNEAQ (reference sequence). There are 16 residues in the CDR3. The trim removed 4 bases at V and 5 bases at J, leaving 12 bases unmatched. The CDR3 loop is CASSSRPGGVRETQYF. The CDR3 region has the DNA TGTGCCAGCAGCTCCCGCCCGGGAGGGGTGAGGGAGACCCAGTACTTC.

The chain recombines TRBV4-2 with TRBJ2-7; TRBD2 matches 7 bases. CDR1 is LGHNA, CDR2 YNFKEQ, per germline. This CDR3 is built from 16 residues. V trimming: 0 bases; J trimming: 3 bases; junction bases outside the gene matches: 8. CDR3 DNA sequence: TGTGCCAGCAGCCAAGATCCCACCTCTAGCGGCTACGAGCAGTACTTC. As protein: CASSQDPTSSGYEQYF.

The table lists this clone with a count of one. The chain links TRBV5-1 to TRBJ2-1, with 8 positions matching TRBD2. CDR1 SGHRS and CDR2 YFSETQ come from the germline V gene. This CDR3 contains 13 residues. J lost 7 bases, V lost 9 bases, and 9 bases had no gene match. As DNA, the CDR3 is TGCGCCACCAGGACTAGCCCCCCAAATGAGCAGTTCTTC. Its translation: CATRTSPPNEQFF.

The genes are TRBV19 and TRBJ1-1, with 9 bases fitting TRBD1. The CDR3 consists of 10 residues. The germline gives CDR1 LNHDA, CDR2 SQIVND (reference sequence). Unmatched junction bases numbered 7, after V lost 10 bases and J lost 13 bases. The CDR3 coding sequence is TGTGCCATCGAGGGACAGGGAATTTTCTTT. It is translated as CAIEGQGIFF.

This chain connects TRBV30 to TRBJ2-3; D possibly corresponds to TRBD1 (6 bases). The V gene's germline CDR1 is GTSNPN and CDR2 SVGIG (reference sequence). The CDR3 has 13 amino acids. V gave up 8 bases and J gave up 2 bases, with 14 bases separating them. DNA for the CDR3: TGTGCCCAAAGTAGGGGGAACACAGATACGCAGTATTTT. Its translation: CAQSRGNTDTQYF.

This clone is medium-sized. The CDR3 loop reads CASSLLGQGSVGFGNTIYF. The CDR3 bases are TGTGCCAGCAGCCTCCTGGGACAGGGTAGTGTTGGATTTGGAAACACCATATATTTT. The rearrangement joins TRBV3-1 (or the pseudogene TRBV3-2) to TRBJ1-3; 9 nucleotides match TRBD1. Germline values: CDR1 LGHDT, CDR2 YNNKEL (reference sequence). The CDR3 has 19 residues. Germline trimming cut 4 bases from V and 3 bases from J; bases unmatched to any gene: 16.

This clone was picked up one time. The chain has TRBV10-3 and TRBJ2-3; no firm D call. The CDR3 length is 15 residues. Per germline, CDR1 ENHRY and CDR2 SYGVKD. Trimming took off 3 bases at V and 0 bases at J, with 10 bases between the two ends. CDR3 amino acids: CAISDVVPSTDTQYF. The CDR3 DNA reads as TGTGCCATCAGTGACGTAGTCCCAAGCACAGATACGCAGTATTTT.

The J gene is TRBJ1-5, the V gene TRBV30; D not certain. Germline-derived CDR1 and CDR2 are GTSNPN and SVGIG (reference sequence). The V end lost 0 bases, the J end lost 7 bases, and 10 bases lay between the germline ends. CDR3 length equals 13 residues. CDR3 DNA: TGTGCCTGGAGTGTGAGAGGGAGGCAGCCCCAGCATTTT. It yields the protein CAWSVRGRQPQHF.

Here the CDR3 reads CASSIRGYGPTSQETQYF. The DNA of the CDR3 is TGTGCCAGTAGTATACGGGGATACGGGCCAACCAGCCAAGAGACCCAGTACTTC. The chain employs TRBV19 and TRBJ2-5; the D gene is possibly TRBD2 (5 bases). CDR1 and CDR2 (germline): LNHDA, SQIVND (reference sequence). The CDR3 spans 18 residues. V lost 2 bases and J 1 base, leaving 20 bases between the germline ends.

This clone was seen more than once but under ten times. The chain employs TRBV18 and TRBJ1-4, with D perhaps matching TRBD1 (5 bases). The CDR3 totals 16 residues. Germline V gene lookup returns CDR1 KGHSH and CDR2 LQKENI. V lost 6 bases and J 0 bases, leaving 14 bases between the germline ends. The CDR3, as DNA: TGTGCCAGCTCCCAACACCCGGGGGCAACTAATGAAAAACTGTTTTTT. It specifies CASSQHPGATNEKLFF.